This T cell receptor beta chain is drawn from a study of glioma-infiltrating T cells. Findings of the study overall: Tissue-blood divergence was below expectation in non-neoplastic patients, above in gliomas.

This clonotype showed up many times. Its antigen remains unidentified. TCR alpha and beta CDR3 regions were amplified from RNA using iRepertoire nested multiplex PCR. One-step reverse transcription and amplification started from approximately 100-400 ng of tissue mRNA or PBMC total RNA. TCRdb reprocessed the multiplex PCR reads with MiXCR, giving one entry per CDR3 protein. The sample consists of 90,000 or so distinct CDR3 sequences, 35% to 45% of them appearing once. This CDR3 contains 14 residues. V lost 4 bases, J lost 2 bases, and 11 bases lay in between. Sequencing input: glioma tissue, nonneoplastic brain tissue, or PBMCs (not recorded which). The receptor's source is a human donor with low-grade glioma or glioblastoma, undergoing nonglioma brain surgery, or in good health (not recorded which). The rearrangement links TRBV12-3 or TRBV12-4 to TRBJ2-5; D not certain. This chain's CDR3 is CASSSSGPQETQYF. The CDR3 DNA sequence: TGTGCCAGCAGTTCATCCGGGCCACAAGAGACCCAGTACTTC.